This T cell receptor (beta chain) was found in a study of cytomegalovirus exposure and HLA in healthy donors. The repertoire was sequenced with immunoSEQ multiplex PCR; TCRdb's copy has only in-frame clones and lacks some. The table includes about 160,000 clones, approximately 89% detected once. The germline gives CDR1 SGHRS, CDR2 YFSETQ. This CDR3 comprises 11 residues. V was trimmed by 2 bases and J by 5 bases, leaving 3 bases between them. The chain recombines TRBV5-1 with TRBJ2-3; D is unresolved. Sequenced material: PBMCs. The receptor was derived from a man younger than 35 in good health and CMV-seropositive. CDR3 nucleotides: TGCGCCAGCAGCTTCCGAGATACGCAGTATTTT. As protein: CASSFRDTQYF. Supplemented by reference TRBV5-1 and TRBJ2-3, the full variable domain reads KAGVTQTPRYLIKTRGQQVTLSCSPISGHRSVSWYQQTPGQGLQFLFEYFSETQRNKGNFPGRFSGRQFSNSRSEMNVSTLELGDSALYLCASSFRDTQYFGPGTRLTVL.